Below are 9 T cell receptor beta chains sequenced from a single sample in a study of identical twins. TCRdb re-analysed the 5' RACE reads in MiXCR, keeping a single row per CDR3 protein. This table holds some 96,000 distinct CDR3 sequences, 5.9% found once. Sequencing was carried out using memory T cells sorted from blood. The receptor set was obtained from a woman aged 50 to 60 in good health.

Only a few counts were recorded for this clonotype. The J gene is TRBJ2-1, the V gene TRBV7-3; a possible D gene is TRBD1 (5 bases). CDR1 is SGHTA, CDR2 FQGTGA, per germline. Trimming left V 5 bases short and J 3 bases short, with 11 bases between. This CDR3 is built from 14 residues. CDR3: CASSLRAGYNEQFF. DNA for the CDR3: TGTGCCAGCAGCCTCAGGGCTGGCTACAATGAGCAGTTCTTC.

This clonotype was seen many times. The chain couples TRBV24-1 to TRBJ2-3, with 9 nucleotides matching TRBD2. There are 16 residues in the CDR3. Germline lookup yields CDR1 KGHDR and CDR2 SFDVKD. V lost 4 bases to trimming and J lost 5 bases; unmatched junction nucleotides: 9. The CDR3 spells CATSDLLSGSGDTQYF. CDR3 coding DNA: TGTGCCACCAGTGACCTCCTTAGCGGGAGTGGAGATACGCAGTATTTT.

This clonotype was detected many times. J is TRBJ2-6 and V is TRBV27; no reliable D call. Between the trimmed V and J ends, which lost 5 bases and 4 bases, there was a span of 12 bases. Per germline, CDR1 MNHEY and CDR2 SMNVEV (reference sequence). The CDR3 has 15 amino acids. The CDR3 reads CASSPPFGGANVLTF. The CDR3 bases are TGTGCCAGCAGTCCGCCCTTTGGAGGGGCCAACGTCCTGACTTTC.

This clonotype has ten or more counts. The chain combines TRBV5-6 with TRBJ2-3, with 13 positions matching TRBD2. V lost 4 bases, J lost 6 bases, and 8 bases stayed unmatched. Germline V gene data show CDR1 as SGHDT and CDR2 as YYEEEE. This CDR3 is 16 amino acids long. CDR3 sequence reads: CASSDQGLAGRDTQYF. The CDR3 DNA follows: TGTGCCAGCAGCGATCAGGGACTAGCGGGAAGGGATACGCAGTATTTT.

The chain employs TRBV15 and TRBJ1-1, with TRBD1 matching over 8 bases. With 6 bases clipped from V and 10 bases from J, the junction kept 10 bases outside the gene matches. CDR1 LNHNV and CDR2 YYDKDF come from the germline V gene (reference sequence). This CDR3 has 13 residues. The CDR3 nucleotides are TGTGCCACCAGTCCGGACAGGGAGAGACGAGCTTTCTTT. Translation: CATSPDRERRAFF.

The chain is built from TRBV29-1 and TRBJ1-1; TRBD1 is a possible D gene (5 bases). Germline loops: CDR1 SQVTM, CDR2 ANQGSEA. The length of the CDR3 is 13 residues. Trimming removed 7 bases from V and 5 bases from J, with 17 bases in between. In DNA form, the CDR3 reads TGCAGCGCCCCCATGACCAGGGCGACTGAAGCTTTCTTT. Protein sequence: CSAPMTRATEAFF.

At least ten counts were recorded for this clonotype. The chain joins TRBV12-3 or TRBV12-4 to TRBJ2-7; D ambiguous. With 2 bases removed from V and 5 bases from J, the gap between germline ends came to 4 bases. The CDR3 length is 11 residues. The CDR3 nucleotides are TGTGCCAGCAGTTTAAGCCACGAGCAGTACTTC. The encoded protein is CASSLSHEQYF.

This clonotype was seen many times. The chain couples TRBV24-1 to TRBJ1-5; 8 bases line up with TRBD1. The CDR3 loop spans 16 amino acids. Germline V gene lookup returns CDR1 KGHDR and CDR2 SFDVKD. The trim removed 3 bases at V and 5 bases at J, leaving 8 bases unmatched. Here the CDR3 DNA reads TGTGCCACCAGTGATGCAGGGACAGGATGGCATCAGCCCCAGCATTTT. It codes for CATSDAGTGWHQPQHF.

This clonotype has at least ten counts. The chain uses TRBV24-1 and TRBJ1-5; 7 nucleotides line up with TRBD1. The CDR3 is 15 residues long. Looked up from germline, CDR1 is KGHDR and CDR2 is SFDVKD. V was clipped by 5 bases and J by 4 bases; unmatched bases: 7. The CDR3 protein is CATSAGDRENQPQHF. The CDR3 region has the DNA TGTGCCACCAGTGCGGGAGACAGGGAGAATCAGCCCCAGCATTTT.